One and the same sample provided the 22 T cell receptor beta chains below, sequenced in a study of T-cell reconstitution after alpha-beta-depleted transplantation in children. Preparation of the TCRbeta library used unique molecular identifiers. Each CDR3 protein gets one entry after TCRdb re-called the PCR reads with MiXCR. The sample includes about 610,000 distinct CDR3 sequences, about 10% of them seen just once. The sequencing used PBMCs from the stem cell graft donor, collected from the stem cell graft. These receptors were obtained from a human donor who donated a stem cell graft to a child with acute myeloid leukemia.

This clonotype was counted at least ten times. The chain has TRBV12-3 or TRBV12-4 and TRBJ1-4; D unresolved. This CDR3 contains 11 residues. Deletions cut 7 bases from V and 3 bases from J, with 3 bases between. The CDR3 spells CASTANEKLFF. The CDR3 DNA reads TGTGCCAGCACTGCTAATGAAAAACTGTTTTTT.

The chain carries TRBV6-1 and TRBJ2-7, with D possibly being TRBD1 or TRBD2 (6 bases each). Germline V lookup: CDR1 MNHNS, CDR2 SASEGT. V was shortened by 6 bases and J by 4 bases, with 16 bases between the two germline ends. CDR3 length equals 14 residues. The CDR3, as DNA: TGTGCCAGCAGGATAGGGGGGAGAGAATACGAGCAGTACTTC. Translation: CASRIGGREYEQYF.

As DNA, the CDR3 is TGTGCCACCCACGCATCCGCCATGAACACTGAAGCTTTCTTT. As protein: CATHASAMNTEAFF. V usage is TRBV2 and J usage is TRBJ1-1; no clear D gene. Germline V CDR1 and CDR2: SNHLY, FYNNEI. The CDR3 length is 14 residues. V was cut by 10 bases and J by 0 bases, with 15 bases left in between.

This clonotype has more than one count but fewer than ten. The chain uses TRBV27 and TRBJ2-5; D gene uncertain. The CDR3 length is 13 residues. Germline CDR1 reads MNHEY; CDR2 reads SMNVEV (reference sequence). Trimming pared 6 bases from V and 4 bases from J, leaving 12 bases between. CDR3 residues: CASRKLVGETQYF. The CDR3 DNA is TGTGCCAGCAGAAAGCTGGTAGGAGAGACCCAGTACTTC.

In its sample, this clonotype was seen many times. The chain joins TRBV7-2 to TRBJ1-2; D remains unclear. Germline V gives CDR1 SGHTA, CDR2 FQGNSA. Trimming cost V 1 base and J 6 bases, with 9 bases left between them. This CDR3 has 13 amino acids. CDR3 nucleotide sequence: TGTGCCAGCAGCTTAGAACCGGGAGATGGCTACACCTTC. Amino acids: CASSLEPGDGYTF. The variable domain in full, completed from reference TRBV7-2 and TRBJ1-2, reads GAGVSQSPSNKVTEKGKDVELRCDPISGHTALYWYRQSLGQGLEFLIYFQGNSAPDKSGLPSDRFSAERTGGSVSTLTIQRTQQEDSAVYLCASSLEPGDGYTFGSGTRLTVV.

This clonotype turned up a few times. The chain uses TRBV7-2 and TRBJ2-5, with D perhaps TRBD1 or TRBD2 (5 bases each). Germline CDR1 is SGHTA and CDR2 is FQGNSA. The CDR3 length is 17 residues. Trimming pared 5 bases from V and 4 bases from J, leaving 23 bases between. The CDR3 region has the DNA TGTGCCAGCAGCAAATGGGCGCTACTAGGGGTGGGAGAGACCCAGTACTTC. Amino acids: CASSKWALLGVGETQYF. Full variable domain (outside the CDR3, taken from reference TRBV7-2 and TRBJ2-5): GAGVSQSPSNKVTEKGKDVELRCDPISGHTALYWYRQSLGQGLEFLIYFQGNSAPDKSGLPSDRFSAERTGGSVSTLTIQRTQQEDSAVYLCASSKWALLGVGETQYFGPGTRLLVL.

CDR3 bases: TGCAGTGCTACTAGCCCTAGCTCCTACAATGAGCAGTTCTTC. This sequence encodes CSATSPSSYNEQFF. This chain connects TRBV20-1 to TRBJ2-1, with D perhaps matching TRBD2 (5 bases). The CDR3 sequence is 14 residues long. V lost 4 bases and J 0 bases, leaving 10 bases between the germline ends. CDR1 DFQATT and CDR2 SNEGSKA come from the germline V gene (reference sequence).

This clonotype turned up a few times. The chain joins TRBV28 to TRBJ2-5; a weak D match, TRBD2 (6 bases). This CDR3 has 14 amino acids. Germline CDR1 reads MDHEN; CDR2 reads SYDVKM. V was clipped by 3 bases and J by 2 bases, with 10 bases between them. The CDR3 protein is CASSFPGGQETQYF. The CDR3 DNA reads TGTGCCAGCAGTTTCCCTGGAGGGCAAGAGACCCAGTACTTC. Supplemented by reference TRBV28 and TRBJ2-5, the full variable domain reads DVKVTQSSRYLVKRTGEKVFLECVQDMDHENMFWYRQDPGLGLRLIYFSYDVKMKEKGDIPEGYSVSREKKERFSLILESASTNQTSMYLCASSFPGGQETQYFGPGTRLLVL.

CDR3 DNA sequence: TGTGCCACCAGCCCTAGGGCACGGGCGAATCAGCCCCAGCATTTT. It is translated as CATSPRARANQPQHF. V usage is TRBV15 and J usage is TRBJ1-5, with no clear D. CDR3 length: 15 amino acids. Germline lookup yields CDR1 LNHNV and CDR2 YYDKDF (reference sequence). V was clipped by 5 bases and J by 4 bases, with 15 bases between them.

The sample holds a few counts of this clonotype. The V call is TRBV29-1, the J call TRBJ2-5; 7 nucleotides match TRBD1. Per the germline V gene, CDR1 is SQVTM and CDR2 is ANQGSEA. J lost 1 base, V lost 3 bases, and 2 bases had no gene match. The CDR3 totals 13 residues. The CDR3 reads CSVEGDSQETQYF. CDR3 sequence (DNA): TGCAGCGTTGAGGGGGACAGCCAAGAGACCCAGTACTTC.

This clonotype was observed at least ten times. V gene TRBV6-5 combines with J gene TRBJ2-7, with a possible D match to TRBD2 (6 bases). The CDR3 is made up of 14 amino acids. Germline CDR1 reads MNHEY; CDR2 reads SVGAGI. Trimming left V 4 bases short and J 0 bases short, with 10 bases between. CDR3 protein: CASSSVGGSYEQYF. The CDR3 region has the DNA TGTGCCAGCAGTTCGGTCGGGGGCTCCTACGAGCAGTACTTC.

The chain employs TRBV4-3 and TRBJ2-6, with 7 nucleotides matching TRBD2. With V trimmed by 1 base and J by 2 bases, 2 bases remained unmatched. The CDR3 runs to 16 residues. The germline CDR1 and CDR2 sequences are LGHNA and YSLEER. The CDR3 sequence is CASSQGGGTGANVLTF. DNA of the CDR3: TGCGCCAGCAGCCAAGGGGGGGGTACTGGGGCCAACGTCCTGACTTTC.

The sample holds many counts of this clonotype. The chain has TRBV2 and TRBJ2-3; D unclear. This CDR3 is 13 amino acids long. Trimming stripped 10 bases from V and 2 bases from J, with 13 bases between. Germline CDR1 SNHLY, CDR2 FYNNEI. The chain's CDR3 is CATNQGITDTQYF. The CDR3 bases are TGTGCCACCAATCAAGGGATCACAGATACGCAGTATTTT.

This chain links TRBV27 with TRBJ2-1, with 9 nucleotides matching TRBD1. The CDR3 runs to 17 residues. The germline gives CDR1 MNHEY, CDR2 SMNVEV (reference sequence). Trimming took 5 bases from V and 3 from J; bases not matched to a gene: 11. The CDR3 protein is CASSLWGQGMGYNEQFF. CDR3 coding DNA: TGTGCCAGCAGTCTTTGGGGACAGGGTATGGGCTACAATGAGCAGTTCTTC.

In this sample, this clonotype turned up a few times. The rearrangement links TRBV27 to TRBJ2-5; perhaps TRBD2 as D (6 bases). This CDR3 region has 14 residues. Germline V lookup: CDR1 MNHEY, CDR2 SMNVEV (reference sequence). The ends were cut back, 5 bases at V and 8 bases at J, with 18 bases in the middle. The CDR3 DNA is TGTGCCAGCAGTCCACTTCGAGGGGACTTTACCCAGTACTTC. Translating it yields CASSPLRGDFTQYF.

As for this clonotype: The CDR3 ends on some other residue instead of the conserved phenylalanine or tryptophan, so this is likely a read error. The chain carries TRBV12-3 or TRBV12-4 and TRBJ1-1; D ambiguous. There are 14 residues in the CDR3. V gave up 7 bases and J gave up 4 bases, with 16 bases separating them. The CDR3 bases are TGTGCCAGCACCTACGGGTCCCCGGGCACTGAAGCTTTCTCT. Protein product: CASTYGSPGTEAFS.

This clonotype has just a few counts. The gene calls are TRBV29-1 and TRBJ1-2, with 9 bases identical to TRBD1. Germline V lookup: CDR1 SQVTM, CDR2 ANQGSEA. The CDR3 is made up of 15 amino acids. V shed 7 bases and J 3 bases; nucleotides not matched to a gene: 12. The CDR3 spells CSAGGGRTGDYGYTF. As DNA, the CDR3 is TGCAGCGCCGGGGGGGGACGGACAGGGGACTATGGCTACACCTTC.

This clonotype was seen at least ten times. The V gene is TRBV7-2, the J gene TRBJ2-3; the D gene could be TRBD1 or TRBD2 (5 bases each). CDR3 size: 14 residues. Germline CDR1 reads SGHTA; CDR2 reads FQGNSA. The V end was cut by 1 base, the J end by 9 bases, with 14 bases between. CDR3 sequence (DNA): TGTGCCAGCAGCTTAGAGGGGAGCGTGCGAACGCAGTATTTT. Translating gives CASSLEGSVRTQYF.

The chain joins TRBV6-1 to TRBJ1-5; no clear D. Trimming pared 6 bases from V and 1 base from J, leaving 16 bases between. Looked up from germline, CDR1 is MNHNS and CDR2 is SASEGT. This CDR3 contains 16 residues. CDR3 DNA: TGTGCCAGCAGGCCCGGGCGGTGGGGAAGCAATCAGCCCCAGCATTTT. It translates to CASRPGRWGSNQPQHF.

The chain carries TRBV28 and TRBJ2-5, with 8 bases lining up with TRBD2. CDR1 and CDR2 (germline): MDHEN, SYDVKM. This CDR3 spans 14 amino acids. J lost 5 bases, V lost 6 bases, and 8 bases had no gene match. CDR3 in DNA: TGTGCCAGCAGCCCTCGGGGGGGCACCGAGACCCAGTACTTC. This sequence encodes CASSPRGGTETQYF.

This clonotype came up many times. The genes are TRBV29-1 and TRBJ2-1, with D perhaps assigned TRBD1 or TRBD2 (5 bases each). The V and J ends lost 4 bases and 5 bases respectively, with 12 bases between them. Per the germline V gene, CDR1 is SQVTM and CDR2 is ANQGSEA. The CDR3 length is 13 residues. The CDR3, as DNA: TGCAGCGTTGGTAGGGACCCGCACAATGAGCAGTTCTTC. Its protein is CSVGRDPHNEQFF.

In its sample, this clonotype was seen a few times. The rearrangement uses TRBV28 and TRBJ1-4; maybe TRBD1 (5 bases). Germline V gives CDR1 MDHEN, CDR2 SYDVKM. The CDR3 is made up of 14 amino acids. The V gene lost 5 bases and the J gene lost 4 bases, with 11 bases spanning the gap. DNA for the CDR3: TGTGCCAGCAGTATCCGGGACGGTAATGAAAAACTGTTTTTT. It translates to CASSIRDGNEKLFF.